This T cell receptor (beta chain) was documented in a study of T cell responses to AZD1222 COVID-19 vaccine. Notes on the study in general: Unmutated variant regions reportedly attract nearly half of all spike-specific TCRs. The study found Spike-specific TCR breadth and depth rose after two AZD1222 doses. After the peak T cell response, and only then, were repertoires sampled.

The germline V gene encodes CDR1 SGHKS and CDR2 YYEKEE (reference sequence). The CDR3 contains 16 residues. The germline V and J ends were trimmed by 0 bases and 2 bases, with 14 bases remaining between them. Only in-frame clones appear in the TCRdb table, and some are missing; sequencing was by immunoSEQ multiplex PCR. Of 100,000 to 150,000 clones in the sample, more than 70% were seen once. Worth noting for this clone: Its antigen is undetermined.

The sequence derives from an adult in good health. V gene TRBV5-5 combines with J gene TRBJ1-2; D call uncertain. Sequenced material: peripheral blood, taken on day 0 of AZD1222 vaccination. In DNA, the CDR3 is TGTGCCAGCAGCTTGGCCGTGACTAAATTAAACTATGGCTACACCTTC. Its translation: CASSLAVTKLNYGYTF.